This T cell receptor beta chain was sequenced for a study of blood T cell repertoires in COVID-19. Study details: From T cells, B-cell-depleted T cells, or PBMCs came the material, which was cDNA or gDNA.

The protocol was immunoSEQ multiplex PCR, while the TCRdb copy is restricted to in-frame clones and leaves out a portion. The sample consists of approximately 340,000 clones, about 91% of them appearing once. Seattle cases were enrolled at active infection and followed longitudinally. CDR3 length: 15 residues. Trimming removed 0 bases from V and 7 bases from J, with 13 bases in between. Per germline, CDR1 SGHTA and CDR2 FQGNSA. The origin of this receptor is a man aged 30 to 39 with COVID-19, enrolled during active disease. The V and J genes are TRBV7-2 and TRBJ1-5; D is uncertain. Sequencing was carried out using peripheral blood. CDR3 coding DNA: TGTGCCAGCAGCTTAGCGTCGGGGAAGGGACAGCCCCAGCATTTT. Its protein product is CASSLASGKGQPQHF.